This entry is about one TCR beta chain. The CDR3 is 14 amino acids. The trim removed 7 bases at V and 4 bases at J, leaving 4 bases unmatched. Germline V gene sequence: CDR1 SQVTM, CDR2 ANQGSEA. This sample was taken from a study of CD8 T cells in Susac syndrome. The multiple sclerosis control group comprised treatment-naive patients with stable or active relapsing-remitting disease. Random hexamers were used to reverse transcribe about 0.5 to 1 ug of RNA. TCRdb re-derived calls from the immunoSEQ multiplex PCR reads in MiXCR, one entry per CDR3 protein. The top ten clones hold 0.07% to 0.095% of a sample with about 210,000 distinct CDR3 sequences, about 95% of them seen once.

The chain uses TRBV29-1 and TRBJ2-1; 13 bases are shared with TRBD2. The TCR originated in a human donor with multiple sclerosis. The specimen was CD4+ T cells from PBMCs. CDR3 sequence: CSAALAGGYNEQFF. DNA for the CDR3: TGCAGCGCCGCACTAGCGGGGGGGTACAATGAGCAGTTCTTC.